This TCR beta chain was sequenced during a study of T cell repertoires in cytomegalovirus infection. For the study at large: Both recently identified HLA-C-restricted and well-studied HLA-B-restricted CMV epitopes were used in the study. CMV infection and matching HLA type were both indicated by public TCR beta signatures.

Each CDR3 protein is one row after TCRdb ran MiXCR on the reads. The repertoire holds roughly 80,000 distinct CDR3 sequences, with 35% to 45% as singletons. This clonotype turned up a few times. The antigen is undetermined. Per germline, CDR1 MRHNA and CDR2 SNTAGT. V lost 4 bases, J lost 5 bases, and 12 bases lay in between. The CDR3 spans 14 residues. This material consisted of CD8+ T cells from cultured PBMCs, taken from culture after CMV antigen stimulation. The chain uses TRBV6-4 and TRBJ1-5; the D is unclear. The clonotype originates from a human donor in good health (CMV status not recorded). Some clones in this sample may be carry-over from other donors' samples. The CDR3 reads CASSVLAGYQPQHF. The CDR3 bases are TGTGCCAGCAGTGTTTTAGCCGGGTATCAGCCCCAGCATTTT.